This T cell receptor beta chain came from a study of blood T cell repertoires in COVID-19. Across the whole study: Donors in the United States, Italy and Spain gave samples during acute or convalescent COVID-19. T cells, B-cell-depleted T cells, or PBMCs supplied cDNA or gDNA.

Clones were sequenced by immunoSEQ multiplex PCR, and TCRdb holds only the in-frame ones, with some missing. The sample lists 130,000 to 150,000 clones; 70% to 90% were seen once. V dropped 1 base and J dropped 2 bases, with 8 bases sitting between them. The CDR3 loop spans 13 amino acids. The germline gives CDR1 GTSNPN, CDR2 SVGIG (reference sequence). V usage is TRBV30 and J usage is TRBJ1-1; D might be TRBD1 (5 bases). The specimen sequenced was peripheral blood. This TCR came from a woman aged 55-70 years with COVID-19, enrolled during active disease. In nucleotides, the CDR3 is TGTGCCTGGAGTGCCGACAGCAACACTGAAGCTTTCTTT. Protein sequence: CAWSADSNTEAFF.